This TCR beta chain was recovered during a study of radiotherapy plus CTLA-4 blockade in lung cancer. At the level of the study: Objective responses arose in 18% of patients, and 25% to 40% experienced disease control.

This clone was detected a few times. The antigen remains unidentified. Focal radiation plus CTLA-4 blockade with ipilimumab was given to patients with chemo-refractory metastatic non-small-cell lung cancer. Overall study results and limits: The best predictor of response was reported to be early blood T cell clone dynamics, with interferon-beta. Some TCR clones had been derived from tumors. These clones expanded in peripheral blood after radiotherapy plus ipilimumab.

Some clones are missing from TCRdb's copy, which holds only in-frame ones; the method was immunoSEQ multiplex PCR. The data contain 60,000 or so clones, 77% of them singletons. The TCR was taken from a human donor with non-small cell lung cancer who had a partial response to radiotherapy plus ipilimumab. Sequencing used peripheral blood, obtained from a patient treated with radiotherapy plus ipilimumab.

CDR3: CASSLRGPGNTIYF. The CDR3 region has the DNA TGTGCCAGCAGCTTGAGGGGGCCTGGAAACACCATATATTTT. J is TRBJ1-3 and V is TRBV5-6; 7 bases are shared with TRBD1. Germline loops: CDR1 SGHDT, CDR2 YYEEEE. The CDR3 runs to 14 residues. V was clipped by 1 base and J by 2 bases; unmatched bases: 0.